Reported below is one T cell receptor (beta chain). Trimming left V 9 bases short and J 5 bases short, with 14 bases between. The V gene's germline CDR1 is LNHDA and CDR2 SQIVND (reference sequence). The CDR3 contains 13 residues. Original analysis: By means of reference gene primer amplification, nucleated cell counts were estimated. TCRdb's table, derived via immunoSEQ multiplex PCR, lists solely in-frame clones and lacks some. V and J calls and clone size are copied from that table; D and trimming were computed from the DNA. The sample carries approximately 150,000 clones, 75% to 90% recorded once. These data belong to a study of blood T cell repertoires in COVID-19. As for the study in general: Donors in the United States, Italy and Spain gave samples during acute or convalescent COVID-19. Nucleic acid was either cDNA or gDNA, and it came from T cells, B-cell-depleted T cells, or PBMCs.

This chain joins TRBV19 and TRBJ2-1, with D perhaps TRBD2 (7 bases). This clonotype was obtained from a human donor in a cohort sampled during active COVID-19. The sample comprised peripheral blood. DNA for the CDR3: TGTGCCAGCCGGGTCGGGGGGCACAATGAGCAGTTCTTC. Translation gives CASRVGGHNEQFF.